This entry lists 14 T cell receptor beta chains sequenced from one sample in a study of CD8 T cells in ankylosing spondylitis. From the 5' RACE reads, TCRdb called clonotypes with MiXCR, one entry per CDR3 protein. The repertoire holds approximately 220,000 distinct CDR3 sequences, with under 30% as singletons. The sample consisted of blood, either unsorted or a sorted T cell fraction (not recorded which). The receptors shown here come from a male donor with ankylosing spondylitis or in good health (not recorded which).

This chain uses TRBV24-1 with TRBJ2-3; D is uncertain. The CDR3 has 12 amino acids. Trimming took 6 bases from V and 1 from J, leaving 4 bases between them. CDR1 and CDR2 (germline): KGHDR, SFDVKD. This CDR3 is CATSKGTDTQYF. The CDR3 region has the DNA TGTGCCACCAGTAAAGGCACAGATACGCAGTATTTT.

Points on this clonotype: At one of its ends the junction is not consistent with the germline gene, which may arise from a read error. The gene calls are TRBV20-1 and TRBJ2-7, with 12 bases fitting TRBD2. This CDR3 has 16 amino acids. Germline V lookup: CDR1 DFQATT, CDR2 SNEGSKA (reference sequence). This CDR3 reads CNARELAGGGLYEQYF. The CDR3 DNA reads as TGCAATGCTAGAGAACTAGCGGGAGGAGGGCTCTACGAGCAGTACTTC.

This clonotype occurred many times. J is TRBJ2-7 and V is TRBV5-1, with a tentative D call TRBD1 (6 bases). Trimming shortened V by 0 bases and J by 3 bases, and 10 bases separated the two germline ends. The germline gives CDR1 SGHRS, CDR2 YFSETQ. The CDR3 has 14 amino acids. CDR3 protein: CASSLVPGVYEQYF. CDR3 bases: TGCGCCAGCAGCTTGGTTCCAGGGGTCTACGAGCAGTACTTC.

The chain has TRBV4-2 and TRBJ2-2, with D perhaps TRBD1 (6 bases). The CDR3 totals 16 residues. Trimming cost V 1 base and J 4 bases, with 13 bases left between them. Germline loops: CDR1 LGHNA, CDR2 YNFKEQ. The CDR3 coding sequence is TGTGCCAGCAGCCAAGCGGGCAGGGGATTCACCGGGGAGCTGTTTTTT. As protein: CASSQAGRGFTGELFF.

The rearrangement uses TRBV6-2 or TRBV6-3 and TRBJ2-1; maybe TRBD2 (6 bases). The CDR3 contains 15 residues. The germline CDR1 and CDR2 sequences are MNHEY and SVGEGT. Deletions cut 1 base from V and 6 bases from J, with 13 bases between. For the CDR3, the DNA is TGTGCCAGCAGTTACTTGGGACTCGAAATCAATGAGCAGTTCTTC. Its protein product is CASSYLGLEINEQFF.

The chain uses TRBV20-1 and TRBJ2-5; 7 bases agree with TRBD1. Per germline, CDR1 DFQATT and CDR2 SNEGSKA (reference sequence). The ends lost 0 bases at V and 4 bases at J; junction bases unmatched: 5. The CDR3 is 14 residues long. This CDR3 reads CSARDWNRGETQYF. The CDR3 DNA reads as TGCAGTGCTAGAGATTGGAACAGGGGAGAGACCCAGTACTTC.

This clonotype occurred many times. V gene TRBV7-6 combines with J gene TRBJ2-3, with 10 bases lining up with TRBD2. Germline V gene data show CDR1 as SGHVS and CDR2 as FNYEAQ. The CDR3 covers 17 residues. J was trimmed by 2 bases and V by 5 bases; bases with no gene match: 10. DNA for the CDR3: TGTGCCAGCAGCCTAACCGGACTAGCGGAATACACAGATACGCAGTATTTT. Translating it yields CASSLTGLAEYTDTQYF.

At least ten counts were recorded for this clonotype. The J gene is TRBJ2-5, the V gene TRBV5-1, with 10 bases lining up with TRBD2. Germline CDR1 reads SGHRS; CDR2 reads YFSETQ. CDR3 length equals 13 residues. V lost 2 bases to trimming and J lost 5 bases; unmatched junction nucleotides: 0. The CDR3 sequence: CASSFSGRETQYF. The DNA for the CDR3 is TGCGCCAGCAGCTTTAGCGGGAGGGAGACCCAGTACTTC.

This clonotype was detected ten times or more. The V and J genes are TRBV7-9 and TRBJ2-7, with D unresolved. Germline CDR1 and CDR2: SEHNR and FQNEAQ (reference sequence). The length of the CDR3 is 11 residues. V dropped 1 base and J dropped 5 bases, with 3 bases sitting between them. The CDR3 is CASSLVDEQYF. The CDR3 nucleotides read TGTGCCAGCAGCTTAGTGGACGAGCAGTACTTC.

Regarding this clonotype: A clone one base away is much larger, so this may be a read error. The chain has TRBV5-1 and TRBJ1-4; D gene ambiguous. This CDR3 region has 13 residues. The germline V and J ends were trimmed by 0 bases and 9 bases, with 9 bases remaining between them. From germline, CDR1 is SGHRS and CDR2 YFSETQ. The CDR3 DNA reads TGCGCCAGCAGCTTGGGTCAGAATAAAAAACTGTTTTTT. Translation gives CASSLGQNKKLFF.

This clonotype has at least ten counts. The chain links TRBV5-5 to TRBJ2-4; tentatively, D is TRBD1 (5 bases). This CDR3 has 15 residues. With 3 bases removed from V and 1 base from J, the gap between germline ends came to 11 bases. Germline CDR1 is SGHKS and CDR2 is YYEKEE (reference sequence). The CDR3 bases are TGTGCCAGCAGCTCCAGGGTCACGGCCAAAAACATTCAGTACTTC. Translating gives CASSSRVTAKNIQYF.

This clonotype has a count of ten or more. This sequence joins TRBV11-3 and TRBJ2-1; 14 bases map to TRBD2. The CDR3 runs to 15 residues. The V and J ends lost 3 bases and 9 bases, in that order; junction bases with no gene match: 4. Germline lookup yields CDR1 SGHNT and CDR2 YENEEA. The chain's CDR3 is CASSLGLAGESEQFF. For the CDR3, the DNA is TGTGCCAGCAGCTTGGGACTAGCGGGGGAAAGTGAGCAGTTCTTC. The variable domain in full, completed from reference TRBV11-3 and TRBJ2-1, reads EAGVVQSPRYKIIEKKQPVAFWCNPISGHNTLYWYLQNLGQGPELLIRYENEEAVDDSQLPKDRFSAERLKGVDSTLKIQPAELGDSAVYLCASSLGLAGESEQFFGPGTRLTVL.

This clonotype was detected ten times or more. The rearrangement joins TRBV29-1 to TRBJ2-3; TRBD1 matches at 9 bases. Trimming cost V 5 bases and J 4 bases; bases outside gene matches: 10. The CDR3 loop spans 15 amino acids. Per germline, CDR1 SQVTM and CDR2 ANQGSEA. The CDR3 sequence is CSVRGRDREPDTQYF. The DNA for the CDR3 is TGCAGCGTTCGCGGGCGGGACAGGGAGCCAGATACGCAGTATTTT.

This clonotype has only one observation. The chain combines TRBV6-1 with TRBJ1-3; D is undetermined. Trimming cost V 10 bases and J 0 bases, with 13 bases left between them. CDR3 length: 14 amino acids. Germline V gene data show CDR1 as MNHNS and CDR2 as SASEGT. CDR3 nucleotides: TGTGCCACCTCCTTCCCCTCCTCTGGAAACACCATATATTTT. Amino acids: CATSFPSSGNTIYF.